Sequencing of this T cell receptor (beta chain) was carried out in a study of a mutant IDH1 vaccine in newly diagnosed glioma. Time point reported: week 35, safety follow-up. Every vaccination contained 300 ug of the mutant IDH1 20-mer peptide and was paired with topical imiquimod. The CDR3 has 14 residues. V dropped 4 bases and J dropped 7; count of bases not matched to a gene: 7. Germline CDR1 reads SGHRS; CDR2 reads YFSETQ. Assay: immunoSEQ multiplex PCR; the TCRdb copy retains only in-frame clones and omits some. The sample lists tens of thousands of clones; approximately 81% were seen once. Comment on this clone: Its specificity is unknown.

V gene TRBV5-1 combines with J gene TRBJ1-1, with TRBD1 matching 10 bases. The sample was PBMCs, taken from a glioma patient whose treatment included an IDH1 peptide vaccine. The TCR originated in a man under 40 with glioma. In DNA form, the CDR3 reads TGCGCCAGCAGCGAACCGGGACAGGGGTTTGAAGCTTTCTTT. Translating it yields CASSEPGQGFEAFF.